These 16 T cell receptor beta chains originate from one sample sequenced in a study of OX40 agonist ivuxolimab in advanced cancers. Only in-frame clones appear in the TCRdb table, and some are missing; sequencing was by immunoSEQ multiplex PCR. This sample has roughly 39,000 clones, with 70% to 90% found just once. The source was CD4+ or CD8+ T cells sorted from blood, collected in a trial of the OX40 agonist ivuxolimab. These receptors all stem from an adult with an advanced solid tumor such as melanoma, head and neck, liver or kidney cancer.

The chain carries TRBV5-1 and TRBJ1-3; 8 nucleotides agree with TRBD1. CDR3 length: 15 amino acids. Germline trimming cut 3 bases from V and 3 bases from J; bases unmatched to any gene: 5. Looked up from germline, CDR1 is SGHRS and CDR2 is YFSETQ. DNA of the CDR3: TGCGCCAGCAGCTCCCTGACAGGGGTTGGAAACACCATATATTTT. Its protein product is CASSSLTGVGNTIYF. Complete variable domain (other parts from reference TRBV5-1 and TRBJ1-3): KAGVTQTPRYLIKTRGQQVTLSCSPISGHRSVSWYQQTPGQGLQFLFEYFSETQRNKGNFPGRFSGRQFSNSRSEMNVSTLELGDSALYLCASSSLTGVGNTIYFGEGSWLTVV.

This sequence joins TRBV5-4 and TRBJ2-1, with 10 bases matching TRBD2. Germline V gives CDR1 SGHNT, CDR2 YYREEE (reference sequence). The trim removed 0 bases at V and 8 bases at J, leaving 8 bases unmatched. CDR3 size: 16 residues. The CDR3 protein is CASSLGGSGRIHEQFF. CDR3 DNA sequence: TGTGCCAGCAGCTTGGGCGGTAGCGGGAGGATCCATGAGCAGTTCTTC.

The CDR3 bases are TGCGCCAGCAGCCTCCGGGGCGGGGGGAACTATGGCTACACCTTC. Translated, it gives CASSLRGGGNYGYTF. The chain links TRBV4-1 to TRBJ1-2; D possibly corresponds to TRBD1 (5 bases). The CDR3 has 15 amino acids. Germline V gives CDR1 MGHRA, CDR2 YSYEKL. The V and J ends lost 4 bases and 2 bases respectively, with 14 bases between them.

This rearrangement joins TRBV6-5 to TRBJ2-7; 9 bases line up with TRBD1. The CDR3 loop spans 15 amino acids. CDR1 and CDR2 from the germline V gene are MNHEY and SVGAGI. Trimming took 5 bases from V and 3 from J; bases not matched to a gene: 8. The DNA of the CDR3 is TGTGCCAGCAGTCGTCCGGGACAGGGTCGCTACGAGCAGTACTTC. The encoded protein is CASSRPGQGRYEQYF.

This chain uses TRBV5-4 with TRBJ1-1; D perhaps matches TRBD1 (5 bases). V was clipped by 4 bases and J by 11 bases, with 15 bases between them. This CDR3 is built from 12 residues. CDR1 and CDR2 from the germline V gene are SGHNT and YYREEE (reference sequence). CDR3 DNA sequence: TGTGCCAGCAGCCTGGACGGGGCAGGTGCTTTCTTT. Translated: CASSLDGAGAFF.

The V call is TRBV19, the J call TRBJ1-6; TRBD1 might be the D (6 bases). The germline V gene has CDR1 LNHDA and CDR2 SQIVND (reference sequence). CDR3 length: 15 amino acids. V gave up 8 bases and J gave up 6 bases, with 17 bases separating them. CDR3 in amino acids: CASRPRDTINSPLHF. The CDR3 region has the DNA TGTGCCAGTCGACCCAGGGACACTATTAATTCACCCCTCCACTTT.

The rearrangement links TRBV10-3 to TRBJ1-2, with 11 bases identical to TRBD1. Trimming cost V 2 bases and J 4 bases; bases outside gene matches: 6. The CDR3 runs to 16 residues. Per the germline V gene, CDR1 is ENHRY and CDR2 is SYGVKD. The CDR3 protein is CAISEGRTGGAYGYTF. Here the CDR3 DNA reads TGTGCCATCAGTGAGGGTCGGACAGGGGGCGCCTATGGCTACACCTTC.

This chain joins TRBV28 and TRBJ2-7; TRBD2 aligns across 8 bases. CDR3 length equals 15 residues. Germline lookup yields CDR1 MDHEN and CDR2 SYDVKM. V lost 3 bases to trimming and J lost 6 bases; unmatched junction nucleotides: 10. The CDR3 bases are TGTGCCAGCAGTTTCCCCAGCGGGAGTTATGGCGAGCAGTACTTC. It translates to CASSFPSGSYGEQYF.

The rearrangement joins TRBV18 to TRBJ2-5; unclear D gene. CDR1 is KGHSH and CDR2 is LQKENI in the germline V gene. Deletions cut 7 bases from V and 5 bases from J, with 11 bases between. The CDR3 loop spans 12 amino acids. The CDR3 here is CASCRETETQYF. Here the CDR3 DNA reads TGTGCCAGCTGCAGAGAAACGGAGACCCAGTACTTC.

This rearrangement joins TRBV28 to TRBJ2-1; TRBD1 matches at 11 bases. CDR3 length: 16 residues. Trimming at V came to 5 bases and at J to 3 bases, leaving 6 bases not matched to a gene. CDR1 and CDR2 from the germline V gene are MDHEN and SYDVKM. The CDR3 DNA sequence: TGTGCCAGCAGTGAAACGGGACAGGGGGGCTACAATGAGCAGTTCTTC. Translated: CASSETGQGGYNEQFF. The full variable domain, in which reference TRBV28 and TRBJ2-1 provide the parts outside the CDR3, is DVKVTQSSRYLVKRTGEKVFLECVQDMDHENMFWYRQDPGLGLRLIYFSYDVKMKEKGDIPEGYSVSREKKERFSLILESASTNQTSMYLCASSETGQGGYNEQFFGPGTRLTVL.

This chain links TRBV27 with TRBJ2-2; the match to TRBD2 covers 7 bases. In germline, CDR1 is MNHEY, CDR2 SMNVEV (reference sequence). The junction had 11 bases not matched to a gene; V was cut back by 6 bases and J by 1 base. This CDR3 comprises 17 residues. DNA for the CDR3: TGTGCCAGCAGCCCTCCCACGACTAGCCTGAACACCGGGGAGCTGTTTTTT. Amino acids: CASSPPTTSLNTGELFF.

V is TRBV18 and J is TRBJ1-1; D unclear. Trimming took 4 bases from V and 3 from J, leaving 6 bases between them. Germline V gene data show CDR1 as KGHSH and CDR2 as LQKENI. This CDR3 contains 12 residues. The CDR3 sequence is CASSQLDTEAFF. The CDR3 region has the DNA TGTGCCAGCTCACAACTAGACACTGAAGCTTTCTTT.

The genes are TRBV14 and TRBJ1-1; the D gene is possibly TRBD1 (5 bases). Germline V gene lookup returns CDR1 SGHDN and CDR2 FVKESK. CDR3 length equals 18 residues. With 0 bases removed from V and 0 bases from J, the gap between germline ends came to 17 bases. This chain's CDR3 is CASSQDLLRGYMNTEAFF. CDR3 coding DNA: TGTGCCAGCAGCCAAGATCTTTTGAGGGGTTACATGAACACTGAAGCTTTCTTT. Based on the CDR3 plus reference TRBV14 and TRBJ1-1, the full variable domain is EAGVTQFPSHSVIEKGQTVTLRCDPISGHDNLYWYRRVMGKEIKFLLHFVKESKQDESGMPNNRFLAERTGGTYSTLKVQPAELEDSGVYFCASSQDLLRGYMNTEAFFGQGTRLTVV.

There are a few counts of this clone. V gene TRBV2 combines with J gene TRBJ2-4; D is ambiguous. Trimming took off 0 bases at V and 1 base at J, with 7 bases between the two ends. This CDR3 has 15 residues. Germline assignment: CDR1 SNHLY and CDR2 FYNNEI. The CDR3 loop is CASSEALPAKNIQYF. The CDR3 DNA follows: TGTGCCAGCAGTGAAGCCTTGCCGGCCAAAAACATTCAGTACTTC.

V is TRBV20-1 and J is TRBJ2-5; D may be TRBD1 or TRBD2 (5 bases each). Germline CDR1 reads DFQATT; CDR2 reads SNEGSKA (reference sequence). V shed 7 bases and J shed 4 bases, with 10 bases lying between them. This CDR3 has 11 residues. CDR3 region: CSESGTETQYF. In nucleotides, the CDR3 is TGCAGTGAGTCCGGGACAGAGACCCAGTACTTC.

This chain links TRBV6-6 with TRBJ2-5; D is uncertain. Judging by the DNA end, TRBJ2-7 fits better; the J call may be wrong. The germline gives CDR1 MNHNY, CDR2 SVGAGI (reference sequence). CDR3 length equals 13 residues. The CDR3 DNA sequence: TGTGCCAGCAGTTACTTAGGTACCTACGAGCAGTACTTC. Translation: CASSYLGTYEQYF.